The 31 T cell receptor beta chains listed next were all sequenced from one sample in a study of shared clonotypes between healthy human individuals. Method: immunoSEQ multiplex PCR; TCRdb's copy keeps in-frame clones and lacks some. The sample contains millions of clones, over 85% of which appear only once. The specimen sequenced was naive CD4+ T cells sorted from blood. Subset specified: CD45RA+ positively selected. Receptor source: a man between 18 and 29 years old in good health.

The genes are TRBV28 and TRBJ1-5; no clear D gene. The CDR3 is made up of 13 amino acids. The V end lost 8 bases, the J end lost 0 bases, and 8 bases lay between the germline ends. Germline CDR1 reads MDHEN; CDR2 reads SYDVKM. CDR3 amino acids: CASGPNSNQPQHF. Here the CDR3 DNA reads TGTGCCAGCGGTCCTAATAGCAATCAGCCCCAGCATTTT.

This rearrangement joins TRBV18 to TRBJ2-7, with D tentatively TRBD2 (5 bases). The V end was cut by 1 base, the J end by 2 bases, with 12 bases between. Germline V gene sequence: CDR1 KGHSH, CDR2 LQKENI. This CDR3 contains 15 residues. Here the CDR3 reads CASSPRPGSAYEQYF. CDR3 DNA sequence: TGTGCCAGCTCACCACGACCGGGGAGCGCCTACGAGCAGTACTTC.

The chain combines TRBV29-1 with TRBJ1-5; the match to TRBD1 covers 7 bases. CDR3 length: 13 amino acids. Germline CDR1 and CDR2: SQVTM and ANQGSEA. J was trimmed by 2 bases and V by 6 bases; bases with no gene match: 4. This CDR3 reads CSVATGGNQPQHF. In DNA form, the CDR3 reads TGCAGCGTCGCAACAGGGGGCAATCAGCCCCAGCATTTT.

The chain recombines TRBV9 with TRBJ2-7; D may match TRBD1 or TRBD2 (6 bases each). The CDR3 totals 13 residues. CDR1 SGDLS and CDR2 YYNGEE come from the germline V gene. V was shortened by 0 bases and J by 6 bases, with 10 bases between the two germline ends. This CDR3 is CASSVGTAGEQYF. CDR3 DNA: TGTGCCAGCAGCGTAGGGACAGCGGGCGAGCAGTACTTC.

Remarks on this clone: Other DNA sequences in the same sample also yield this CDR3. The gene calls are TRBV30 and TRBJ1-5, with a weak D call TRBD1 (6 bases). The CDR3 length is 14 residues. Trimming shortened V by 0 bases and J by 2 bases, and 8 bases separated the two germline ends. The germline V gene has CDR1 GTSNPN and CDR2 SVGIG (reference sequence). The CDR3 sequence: CAWSVQGGNQPQHF. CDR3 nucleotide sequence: TGTGCCTGGAGTGTACAGGGAGGCAATCAGCCCCAGCATTTT.

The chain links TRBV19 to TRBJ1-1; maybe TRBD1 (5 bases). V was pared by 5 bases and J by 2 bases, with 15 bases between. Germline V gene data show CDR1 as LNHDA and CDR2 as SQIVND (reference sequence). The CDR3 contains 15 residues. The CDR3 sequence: CASSPRGAANTEAFF. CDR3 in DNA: TGTGCCAGTAGTCCCCGTGGGGCCGCCAACACTGAAGCTTTCTTT.

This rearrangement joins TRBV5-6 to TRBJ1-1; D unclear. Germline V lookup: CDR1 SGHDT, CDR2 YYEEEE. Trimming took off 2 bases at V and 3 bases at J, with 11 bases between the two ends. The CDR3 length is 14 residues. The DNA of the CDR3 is TGTGCCAGCAGCTTCGATCCGGCGGACACTGAAGCTTTCTTT. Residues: CASSFDPADTEAFF.

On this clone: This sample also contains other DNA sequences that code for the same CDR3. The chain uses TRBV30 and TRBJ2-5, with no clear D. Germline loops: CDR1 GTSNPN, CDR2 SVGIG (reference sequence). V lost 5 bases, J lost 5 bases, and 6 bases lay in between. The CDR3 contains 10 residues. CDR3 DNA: TGTGCCTGGTCCAGGGAGACCCAGTACTTC. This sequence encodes CAWSRETQYF. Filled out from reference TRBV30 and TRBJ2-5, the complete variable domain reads SQTIHQWPATLVQPVGSPLSLECTVEGTSNPNLYWYRQAAGRGLQLLFYSVGIGQISSEVPQNLSASRPQDRQFILSSKKLLLSDSGFYLCAWSRETQYFGPGTRLLVL.

CDR3: CASQGTGYTF. As DNA, the CDR3 is TGTGCCAGTCAGGGGACTGGCTACACCTTC. V and J are TRBV19 and TRBJ1-2; TRBD1 might be the D (6 bases). The V gene lost 8 bases and the J gene lost 7 bases, with 8 bases spanning the gap. Germline CDR1 and CDR2: LNHDA and SQIVND (reference sequence). The CDR3 runs to 10 residues.

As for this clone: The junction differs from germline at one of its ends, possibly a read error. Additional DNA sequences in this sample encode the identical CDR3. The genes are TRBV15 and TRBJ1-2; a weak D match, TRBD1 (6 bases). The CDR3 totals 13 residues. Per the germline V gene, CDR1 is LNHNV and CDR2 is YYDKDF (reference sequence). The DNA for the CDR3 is TGTGCCACCAGCCGAGACAGGAACTATGGCTACACCTTC. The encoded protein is CATSRDRNYGYTF.

CDR3 nucleotide sequence: TGTGCCAGCAGTGAAGAGGGGGCTAGGTACTATGGCTACACCTTC. This codes for CASSEEGARYYGYTF. The V call is TRBV2, the J call TRBJ1-2, with 7 positions matching TRBD1. V lost 1 base to trimming and J lost 3 bases; unmatched junction nucleotides: 5. The V gene's germline CDR1 is SNHLY and CDR2 FYNNEI. This CDR3 has 15 amino acids.

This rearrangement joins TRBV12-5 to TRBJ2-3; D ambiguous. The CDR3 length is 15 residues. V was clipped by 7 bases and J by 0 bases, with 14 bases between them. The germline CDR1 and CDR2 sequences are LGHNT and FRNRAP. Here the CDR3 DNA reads TGTGCTAGTGCTCCCGCGAGATCTAGCACAGATACGCAGTATTTT. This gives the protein CASAPARSSTDTQYF. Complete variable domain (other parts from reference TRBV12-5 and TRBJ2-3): DARVTQTPRHKVTEMGQEVTMRCQPILGHNTVFWYRQTMMQGLELLAYFRNRAPLDDSGMPKDRFSAEMPDATLATLKIQPSEPRDSAVYFCASAPARSSTDTQYFGPGTRLTVL.

The CDR3 spells CASSLGVGYEQYF. The CDR3 DNA reads TGTGCCAGCAGTCTTGGTGTAGGTTACGAGCAGTACTTC. V and J are TRBV2 and TRBJ2-7; D gene uncertain. This CDR3 comprises 13 residues. Germline V gives CDR1 SNHLY, CDR2 FYNNEI. V lost 5 bases, J lost 4 bases, and 12 bases lay in between.

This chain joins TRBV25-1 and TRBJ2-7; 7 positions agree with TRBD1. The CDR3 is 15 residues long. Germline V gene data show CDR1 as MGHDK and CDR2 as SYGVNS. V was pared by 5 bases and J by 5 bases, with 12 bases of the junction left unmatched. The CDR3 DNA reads TGTGCCAGCAGTCCTACGCTGGGACAGCAGCACGAGCAGTACTTC. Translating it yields CASSPTLGQQHEQYF.

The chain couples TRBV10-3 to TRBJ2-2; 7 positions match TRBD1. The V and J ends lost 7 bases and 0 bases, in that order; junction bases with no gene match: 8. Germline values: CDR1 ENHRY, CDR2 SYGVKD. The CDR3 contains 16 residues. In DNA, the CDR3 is TGTGCCATCACCGCATCAGGGGGAGCGAACACCGGGGAGCTGTTTTTT. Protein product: CAITASGGANTGELFF.

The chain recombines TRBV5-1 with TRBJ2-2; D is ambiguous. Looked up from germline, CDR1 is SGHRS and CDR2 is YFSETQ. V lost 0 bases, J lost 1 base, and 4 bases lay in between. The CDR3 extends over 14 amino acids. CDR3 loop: CASSLEMNTGELFF. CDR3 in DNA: TGCGCCAGCAGCTTGGAGATGAACACCGGGGAGCTGTTTTTT. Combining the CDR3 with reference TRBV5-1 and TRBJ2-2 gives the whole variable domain KAGVTQTPRYLIKTRGQQVTLSCSPISGHRSVSWYQQTPGQGLQFLFEYFSETQRNKGNFPGRFSGRQFSNSRSEMNVSTLELGDSALYLCASSLEMNTGELFFGEGSRLTVL.

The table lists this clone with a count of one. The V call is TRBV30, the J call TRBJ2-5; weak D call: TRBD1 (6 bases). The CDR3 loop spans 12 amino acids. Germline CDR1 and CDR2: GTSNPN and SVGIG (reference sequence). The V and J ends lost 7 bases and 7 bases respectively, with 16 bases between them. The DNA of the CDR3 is TGTGCCTTGCAGGGGCGAAGGGGGACCCAGTACTTC. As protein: CALQGRRGTQYF.

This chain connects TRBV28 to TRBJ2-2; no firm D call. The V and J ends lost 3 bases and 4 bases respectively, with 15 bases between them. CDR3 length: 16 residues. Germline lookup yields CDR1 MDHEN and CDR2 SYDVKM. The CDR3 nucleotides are TGTGCCAGCAGTTTCCCCGGGTCCGTGAGCACCGGGGAGCTGTTTTTT. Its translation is CASSFPGSVSTGELFF.

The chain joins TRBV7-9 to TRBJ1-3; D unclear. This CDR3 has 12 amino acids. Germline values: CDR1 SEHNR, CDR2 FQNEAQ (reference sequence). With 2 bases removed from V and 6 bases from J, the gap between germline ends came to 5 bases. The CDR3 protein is CASSLSQNTIYF. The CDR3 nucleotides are TGTGCCAGCAGCTTAAGTCAAAACACCATATATTTT. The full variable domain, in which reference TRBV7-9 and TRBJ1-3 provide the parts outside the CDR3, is DTGVSQNPRHKITKRGQNVTFRCDPISEHNRLYWYRQTLGQGPEFLTYFQNEAQLEKSRLLSDRFSAERPKGSFSTLEIQRTEQGDSAMYLCASSLSQNTIYFGEGSWLTVV.

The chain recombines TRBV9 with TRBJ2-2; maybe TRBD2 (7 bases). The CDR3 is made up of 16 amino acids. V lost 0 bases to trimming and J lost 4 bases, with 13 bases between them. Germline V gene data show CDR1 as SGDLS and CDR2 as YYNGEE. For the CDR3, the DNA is TGTGCCAGCAGCGTAGAGGGGGGGCTATCCACCGGGGAGCTGTTTTTT. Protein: CASSVEGGLSTGELFF.

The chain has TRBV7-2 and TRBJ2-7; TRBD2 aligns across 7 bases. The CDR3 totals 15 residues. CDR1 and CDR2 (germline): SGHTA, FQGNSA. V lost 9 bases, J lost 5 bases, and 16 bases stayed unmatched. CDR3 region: CASQPGRENPHEQYF. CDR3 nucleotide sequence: TGTGCCAGTCAGCCCGGGCGGGAGAACCCCCACGAGCAGTACTTC.

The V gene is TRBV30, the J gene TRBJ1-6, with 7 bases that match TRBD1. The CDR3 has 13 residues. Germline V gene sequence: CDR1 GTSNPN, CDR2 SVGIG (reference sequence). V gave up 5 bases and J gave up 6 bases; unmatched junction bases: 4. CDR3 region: CAWAQGGNSPLHF. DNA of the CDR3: TGTGCCTGGGCGCAGGGGGGTAATTCACCCCTCCACTTT.

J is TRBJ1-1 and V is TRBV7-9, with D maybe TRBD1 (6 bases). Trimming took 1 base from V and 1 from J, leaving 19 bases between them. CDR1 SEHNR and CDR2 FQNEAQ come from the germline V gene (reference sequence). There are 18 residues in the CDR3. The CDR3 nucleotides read TGTGCCAGCAGCTTAGAGGTAGGGGCGGCAGGGGAGAACACTGAAGCTTTCTTT. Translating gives CASSLEVGAAGENTEAFF.

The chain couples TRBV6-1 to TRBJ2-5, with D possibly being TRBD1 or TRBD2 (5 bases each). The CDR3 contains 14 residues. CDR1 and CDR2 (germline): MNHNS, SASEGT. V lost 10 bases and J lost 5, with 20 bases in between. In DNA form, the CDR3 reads TGTGCCACCGCCCGGGACGTGCTTTGGGAGACCCAGTACTTC. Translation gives CATARDVLWETQYF.

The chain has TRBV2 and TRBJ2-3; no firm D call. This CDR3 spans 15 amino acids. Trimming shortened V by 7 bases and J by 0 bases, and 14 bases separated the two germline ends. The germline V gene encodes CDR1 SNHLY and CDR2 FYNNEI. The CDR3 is CASISQTASTDTQYF. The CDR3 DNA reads TGTGCCAGCATAAGTCAGACCGCTAGCACAGATACGCAGTATTTT.

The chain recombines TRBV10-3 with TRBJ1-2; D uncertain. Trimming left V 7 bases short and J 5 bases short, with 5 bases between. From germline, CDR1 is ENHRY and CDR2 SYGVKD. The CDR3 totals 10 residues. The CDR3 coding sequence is TGTGCCATCAAAAGTTATGGCTACACCTTC. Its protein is CAIKSYGYTF.

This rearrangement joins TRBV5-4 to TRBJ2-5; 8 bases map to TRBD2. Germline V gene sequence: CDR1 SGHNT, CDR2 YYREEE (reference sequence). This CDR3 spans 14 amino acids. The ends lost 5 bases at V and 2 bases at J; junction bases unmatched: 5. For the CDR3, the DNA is TGTGCCAGCAGACGAGCGGGAGCTCAAGAGACCCAGTACTTC. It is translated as CASRRAGAQETQYF. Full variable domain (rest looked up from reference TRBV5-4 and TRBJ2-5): ETGVTQSPTHLIKTRGQQVTLRCSSQSGHNTVSWYQQALGQGPQFIFQYYREEENGRGNFPPRFSGLQFPNYSSELNVNALELDDSALYLCASRRAGAQETQYFGPGTRLLVL.

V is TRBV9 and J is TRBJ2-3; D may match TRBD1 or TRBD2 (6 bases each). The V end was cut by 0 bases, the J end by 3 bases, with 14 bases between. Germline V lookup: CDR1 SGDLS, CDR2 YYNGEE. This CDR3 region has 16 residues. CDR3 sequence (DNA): TGTGCCAGCAGCGTAGGGGGGGCTCTCGGGACAGATACGCAGTATTTT. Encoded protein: CASSVGGALGTDTQYF.

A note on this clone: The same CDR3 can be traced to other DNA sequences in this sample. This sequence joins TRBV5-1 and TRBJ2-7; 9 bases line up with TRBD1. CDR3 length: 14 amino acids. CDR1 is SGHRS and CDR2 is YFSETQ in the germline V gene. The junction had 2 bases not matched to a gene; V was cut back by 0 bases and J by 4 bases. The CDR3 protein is CASSLGTGAYEQYF. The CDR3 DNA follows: TGCGCCAGCAGCTTGGGGACAGGGGCTTACGAGCAGTACTTC.

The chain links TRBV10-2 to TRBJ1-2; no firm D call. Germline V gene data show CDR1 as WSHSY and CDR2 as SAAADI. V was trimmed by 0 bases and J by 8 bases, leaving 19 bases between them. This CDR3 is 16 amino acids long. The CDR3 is CASSESRNDRARGYTF. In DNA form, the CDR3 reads TGCGCCAGCAGTGAGTCGAGGAACGACCGGGCGAGGGGCTACACCTTC.

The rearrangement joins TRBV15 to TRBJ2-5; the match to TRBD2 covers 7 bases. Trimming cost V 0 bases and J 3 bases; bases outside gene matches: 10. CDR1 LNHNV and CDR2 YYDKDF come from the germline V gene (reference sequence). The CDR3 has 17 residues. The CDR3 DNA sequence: TGTGCCACCAGCAGAGATGATTGGGGGGGAGTCGAAGAGACCCAGTACTTC. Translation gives CATSRDDWGGVEETQYF.